The 13 T cell receptor beta chains below were found in one sample sequenced in a study of tumor and adjacent non-tumor tissue in lung cancer. RNA was extracted from bulk tissue without any cell sorting. A modified ARM-PCR protocol with three rounds of nested PCR amplified TCRbeta. From the multiplex PCR reads, TCRdb called clonotypes with MiXCR, one entry per CDR3 protein. The sample consists of under 150,000 distinct CDR3 sequences, 60% to 70% of them appearing once. The sample consisted of lung tumor tissue. These receptors all come from a man in his 60s with small cell lung cancer.

Points on this clonotype: The CDR3 carries no conserved terminal phenylalanine or tryptophan, so it likely arises from a read error. The rearrangement joins TRBV11-2 to TRBJ2-1; D is ambiguous. CDR1 is SGHAT and CDR2 is FQNNGV in the germline V gene. This CDR3 has 13 residues. Trimming left V 2 bases short and J 5 bases short, with 7 bases between. The CDR3 sequence is CASSLRQNNEQFV. CDR3 nucleotide sequence: TGTGCCAGCAGCTTAAGGCAGAACAATGAGCAGTTCGTC.

For this clonotype: At one end the junction does not follow the germline gene, possibly because of a read error. The chain has TRBV11-3 and TRBJ2-3, with D possibly TRBD2 on 6 matching bases. Per germline, CDR1 SGHNT and CDR2 YENEEA. The CDR3 has 15 amino acids. In DNA form, the CDR3 reads TGTGCCAGTAGCTTAGATGGGGAGCTCGGGAGTACGCAGTATTTT. It is translated as CASSLDGELGSTQYF.

A word on this clonotype: A much larger clone is a single base away; this may be a read error. This chain uses TRBV12-5 with TRBJ2-2; D possibly uses TRBD1 or TRBD2 (5 bases each). Germline V gene data show CDR1 as LGHNT and CDR2 as FRNRAP. The CDR3 is made up of 14 amino acids. CDR3 loop: CASGLRPNTGDLFF. The CDR3 DNA follows: TGTGCTAGTGGTTTGCGACCGAACACCGGGGACCTGTTTTTT.

The V and J genes are TRBV21-1 and TRBJ1-6; TRBD1 is the table's D call and was not checked against the DNA. TRBV21-1 is given as a pseudogene. CDR3 length: 17 amino acids. The CDR3 bases are TGTGCCAGCAGCCGCCTGCGGCCAGGCCGGGGTAATTCACCCCTCCACTTT. Translating gives CASSRLRPGRGNSPLHF.

This sequence joins TRBV7-9 and TRBJ1-4; perhaps TRBD1 as D (6 bases). The germline V and J ends were trimmed by 5 bases and 7 bases, with 17 bases remaining between them. Germline V lookup: CDR1 SEHNR, CDR2 FQNEAQ (reference sequence). This CDR3 comprises 15 residues. DNA of the CDR3: TGTGCCAGCAGCGTTACAGGGCGTACGGGTGAAAAACTGTTTTTT. Its translation: CASSVTGRTGEKLFF.

Remarks on this clonotype: One end of the junction fails to match germline, which may point to a read error. The chain has TRBV12-5 and TRBJ2-1; 9 bases align to TRBD1. The germline gives CDR1 LGHNT, CDR2 FRNRAP. The CDR3 extends over 18 amino acids. This CDR3 is CASGLVTFVTGGEDEQFF. CDR3 coding DNA: TGTGCTAGTGGTTTGGTAACTTTCGTCACAGGGGGCGAGGATGAACAGTTCTTC.

Notes on this clonotype: With a much larger clone just one base away, this may be a read error. Here the CDR3 reads CSARSTVLRPYNEQFF. The CDR3 DNA reads as TGCAGTGCTAGATCTACAGTCCTAAGACCCTACAATGAGCAGTTCTTC. The chain couples TRBV20-1 to TRBJ2-1; D is unclear. This CDR3 region has 16 residues. Germline CDR1 reads DFQATT; CDR2 reads SNEGSKA (reference sequence). The V gene lost 2 bases and the J gene lost 2 bases, with 16 bases spanning the gap.

The chain carries TRBV6-5 and TRBJ2-1; TRBD2 matches 8 bases. The CDR3 is made up of 18 amino acids. In germline, CDR1 is MNHEY, CDR2 SVGAGI. With V trimmed by 5 bases and J by 1 base, 13 bases remained unmatched. The CDR3 reads CASSLRTSWKASYNEQFF. CDR3 bases: TGTGCCAGCAGTCTCCGGACTAGCTGGAAGGCGTCCTACAATGAGCAGTTCTTC.

Worth noting for this clonotype: A much more abundant neighbour one base away suggests this may be a read error. The chain recombines TRBV20-1 with TRBJ2-1; TRBD2 matches at 9 bases. The V gene's germline CDR1 is DFQATT and CDR2 SNEGSKA (reference sequence). The CDR3 runs 17 residues. CDR3 protein: CSARDPRGGRAGNVQFF. CDR3 DNA sequence: TGCAGTGCTAGAGATCCGCGGGGCGGGAGGGCCGGTAATGTGCAGTTCTTC.

V gene TRBV21-1 combines with J gene TRBJ2-6; TRBD2, the D gene given by the table, was not confirmed from the DNA. TRBV21-1 is classified as a pseudogene. CDR3 length: 22 amino acids. CDR3 DNA sequence: TGTGCCAGCAGCAAAGTCCCTCCGGACGGAGCCCAACCCCCCTCTGGGACCAACGTCCTGACTTTC. Residues: CASSKVPPDGAQPPSGTNVLTF.

V is TRBV20-1 and J is TRBJ2-2, with 9 bases aligning to TRBD1. The CDR3 runs 15 residues. The germline V gene has CDR1 DFQATT and CDR2 SNEGSKA (reference sequence). The V gene end was trimmed by 6 bases and the J gene end by 2 bases; junction bases not matched to a gene: 7. CDR3 nucleotide sequence: TGCAGTGCCCTCGGACAGGGGCGTAACACCGGGGAGCTGTTTTTT. It encodes CSALGQGRNTGELFF.

Regarding this clonotype: Relative to the germline gene, one junction end is altered; a read error may explain this. V usage is TRBV5-5 and J usage is TRBJ1-1, with a weak D call TRBD1 (5 bases). This CDR3 comprises 15 residues. Germline V gene data show CDR1 as SGHKS and CDR2 as YYEKEE (reference sequence). CDR3 DNA sequence: TGTCCCAGCAGACTTATCCGGGACCGGGGCACTGAAGCTTTCTTT. This translates into CPSRLIRDRGTEAFF.

This clonotype was counted only a few times. The chain recombines TRBV29-1 with TRBJ2-1, with D hard to call. Germline loops: CDR1 SQVTM, CDR2 ANQGSEA. V shed 5 bases and J shed 4 bases, with 12 bases lying between them. This CDR3 comprises 13 residues. The CDR3 DNA reads TGCAGCGTTTTACTGAGAAATTACAATGAGCAGTTCTTC. Its translation: CSVLLRNYNEQFF.